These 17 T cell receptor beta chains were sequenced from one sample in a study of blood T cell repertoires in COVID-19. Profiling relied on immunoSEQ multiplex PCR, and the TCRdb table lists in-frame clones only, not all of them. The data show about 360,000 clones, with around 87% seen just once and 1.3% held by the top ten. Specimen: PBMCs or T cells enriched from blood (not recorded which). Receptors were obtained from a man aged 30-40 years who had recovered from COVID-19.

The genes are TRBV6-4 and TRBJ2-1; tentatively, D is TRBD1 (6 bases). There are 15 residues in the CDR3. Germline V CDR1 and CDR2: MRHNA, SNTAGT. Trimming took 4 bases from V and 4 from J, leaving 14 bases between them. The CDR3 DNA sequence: TGTGCCAGCAGTGCAGAACAGGGCACTTACAATGAGCAGTTCTTC. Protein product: CASSAEQGTYNEQFF.

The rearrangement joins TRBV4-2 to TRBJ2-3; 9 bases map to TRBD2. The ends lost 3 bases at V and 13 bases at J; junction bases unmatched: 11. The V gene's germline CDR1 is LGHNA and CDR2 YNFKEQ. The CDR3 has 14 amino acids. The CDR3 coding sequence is TGTGCCAGCAGCCAGCGTGGGACTAGCCACTTTAAGTATTTT. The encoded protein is CASSQRGTSHFKYF.

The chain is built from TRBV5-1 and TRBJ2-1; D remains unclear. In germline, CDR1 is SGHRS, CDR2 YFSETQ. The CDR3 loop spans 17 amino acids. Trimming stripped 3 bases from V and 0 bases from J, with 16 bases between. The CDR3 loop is CASSYTKSRSSYNEQFF. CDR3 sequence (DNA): TGCGCCAGCAGCTACACTAAGAGCCGTAGCTCCTACAATGAGCAGTTCTTC.

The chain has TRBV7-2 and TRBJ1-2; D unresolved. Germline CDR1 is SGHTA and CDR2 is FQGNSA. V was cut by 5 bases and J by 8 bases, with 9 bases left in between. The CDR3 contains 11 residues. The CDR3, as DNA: TGTGCCAGCAGCCCCGTCCAGGGCTACACCTTC. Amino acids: CASSPVQGYTF.

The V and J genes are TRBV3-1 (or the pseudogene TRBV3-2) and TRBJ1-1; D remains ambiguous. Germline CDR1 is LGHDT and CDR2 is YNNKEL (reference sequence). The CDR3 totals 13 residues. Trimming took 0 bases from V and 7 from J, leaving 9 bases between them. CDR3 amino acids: CASSQDSGSEAFF. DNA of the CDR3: TGTGCCAGCAGCCAAGATTCTGGCAGTGAAGCTTTCTTT.

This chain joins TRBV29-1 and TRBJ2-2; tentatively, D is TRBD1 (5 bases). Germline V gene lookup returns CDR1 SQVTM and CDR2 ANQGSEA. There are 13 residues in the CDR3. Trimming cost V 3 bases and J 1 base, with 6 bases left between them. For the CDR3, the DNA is TGCAGCGTTGAGGGGCTGAACACCGGGGAGCTGTTTTTT. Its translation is CSVEGLNTGELFF.

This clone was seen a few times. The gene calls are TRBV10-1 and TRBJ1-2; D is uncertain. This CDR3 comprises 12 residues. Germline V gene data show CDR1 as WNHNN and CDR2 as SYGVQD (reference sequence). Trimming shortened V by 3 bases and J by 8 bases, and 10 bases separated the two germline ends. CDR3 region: CASSDSGWGYTF. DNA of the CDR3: TGCGCCAGCAGTGACAGCGGTTGGGGCTACACCTTC.

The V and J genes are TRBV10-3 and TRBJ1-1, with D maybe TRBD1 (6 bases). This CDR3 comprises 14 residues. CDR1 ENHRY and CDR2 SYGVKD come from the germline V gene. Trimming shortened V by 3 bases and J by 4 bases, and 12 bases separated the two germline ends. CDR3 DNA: TGTGCCATCAGTGATTCAGGGGAGCGCACTGAAGCTTTCTTT. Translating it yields CAISDSGERTEAFF.

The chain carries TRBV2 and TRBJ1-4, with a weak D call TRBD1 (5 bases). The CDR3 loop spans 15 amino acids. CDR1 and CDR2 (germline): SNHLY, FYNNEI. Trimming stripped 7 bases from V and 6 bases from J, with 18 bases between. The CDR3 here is CASTPRGTLDEKLFF. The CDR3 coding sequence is TGTGCCAGCACCCCCCGGGGGACCCTGGATGAAAAACTGTTTTTT.

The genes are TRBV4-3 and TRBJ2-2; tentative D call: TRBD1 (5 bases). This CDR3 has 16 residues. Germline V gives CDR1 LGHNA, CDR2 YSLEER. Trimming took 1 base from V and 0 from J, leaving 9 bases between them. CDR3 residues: CASSQVRGSNTGELFF. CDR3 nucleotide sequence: TGCGCCAGCAGCCAAGTAAGGGGATCGAACACCGGGGAGCTGTTTTTT.

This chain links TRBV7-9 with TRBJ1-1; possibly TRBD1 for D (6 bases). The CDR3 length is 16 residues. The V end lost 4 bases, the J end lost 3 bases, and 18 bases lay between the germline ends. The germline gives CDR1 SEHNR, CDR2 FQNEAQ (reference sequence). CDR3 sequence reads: CASSYQTGPLDTEAFF. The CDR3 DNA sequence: TGTGCCAGCAGCTACCAGACAGGTCCCTTGGACACTGAAGCTTTCTTT.

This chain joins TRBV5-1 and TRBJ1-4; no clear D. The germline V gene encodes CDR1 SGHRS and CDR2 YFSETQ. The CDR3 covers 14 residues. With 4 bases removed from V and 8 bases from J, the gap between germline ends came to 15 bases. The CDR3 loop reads CASSTSTRGEKLFF. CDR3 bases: TGCGCCAGCAGCACTTCAACCCGAGGGGAAAAACTGTTTTTT.

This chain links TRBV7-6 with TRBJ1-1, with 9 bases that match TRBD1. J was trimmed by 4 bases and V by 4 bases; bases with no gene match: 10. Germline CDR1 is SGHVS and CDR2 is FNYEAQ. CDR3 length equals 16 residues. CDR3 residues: CASSSTPGQGITEAFF. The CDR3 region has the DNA TGTGCCAGCAGCTCCACGCCGGGACAGGGTATCACTGAAGCTTTCTTT.

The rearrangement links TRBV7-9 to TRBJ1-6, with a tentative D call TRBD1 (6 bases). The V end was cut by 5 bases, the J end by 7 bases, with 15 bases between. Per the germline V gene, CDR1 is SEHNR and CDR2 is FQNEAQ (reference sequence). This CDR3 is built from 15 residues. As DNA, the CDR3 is TGTGCCAGCAGCCCCCTGAACAGGGAGAATTCACCCCTCCACTTT. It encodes CASSPLNRENSPLHF.

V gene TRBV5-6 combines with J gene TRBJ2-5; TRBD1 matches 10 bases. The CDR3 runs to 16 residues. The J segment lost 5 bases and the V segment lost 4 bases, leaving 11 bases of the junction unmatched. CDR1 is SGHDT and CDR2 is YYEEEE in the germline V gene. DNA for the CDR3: TGTGCCAGCAGCCTTACTCGGACAGGGGGAGGGGAGACCCAGTACTTC. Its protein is CASSLTRTGGGETQYF.

CDR3 residues: CASSDTLTSGGGWYNEQFF. CDR3 nucleotides: TGTGCCAGCAGTGATACCCTGACTAGCGGGGGGGGCTGGTACAATGAGCAGTTCTTC. The genes are TRBV6-1 and TRBJ2-1, with 14 bases identical to TRBD2. The V gene end was trimmed by 3 bases and the J gene end by 4 bases; junction bases not matched to a gene: 11. This CDR3 is built from 19 residues. Germline V CDR1 and CDR2: MNHNS, SASEGT.

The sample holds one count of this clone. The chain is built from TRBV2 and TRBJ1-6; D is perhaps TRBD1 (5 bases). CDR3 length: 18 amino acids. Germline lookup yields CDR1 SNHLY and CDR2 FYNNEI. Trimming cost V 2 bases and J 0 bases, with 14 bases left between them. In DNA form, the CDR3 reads TGTGCCAGCAGTGAATCGTGGGGCACGAGCTCCTATAATTCACCCCTCCACTTT. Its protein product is CASSESWGTSSYNSPLHF.